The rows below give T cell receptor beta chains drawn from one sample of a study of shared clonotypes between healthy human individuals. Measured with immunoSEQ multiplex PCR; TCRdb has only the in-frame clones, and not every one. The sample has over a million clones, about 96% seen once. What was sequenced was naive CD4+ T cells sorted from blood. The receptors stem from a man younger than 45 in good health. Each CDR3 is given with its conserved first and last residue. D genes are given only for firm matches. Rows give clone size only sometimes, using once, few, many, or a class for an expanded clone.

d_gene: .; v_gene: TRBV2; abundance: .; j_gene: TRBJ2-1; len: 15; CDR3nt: TGTGCCAGCAGGGTTCTAGACAGCTCCTACAATGAGCAGTTCTTC; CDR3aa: CASRVLDSSYNEQFF
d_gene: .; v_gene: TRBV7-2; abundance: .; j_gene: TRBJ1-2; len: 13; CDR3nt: TGTGCCAGCAGCTTAGAGGCGGCGGCTGGCTACACCTTC; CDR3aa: CASSLEAAAGYTF
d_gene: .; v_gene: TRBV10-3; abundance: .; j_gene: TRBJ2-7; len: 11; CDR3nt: TGTGCCATCAGTGAGTCGTCTAGCGCCGACTTC; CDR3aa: CAISESSSADF
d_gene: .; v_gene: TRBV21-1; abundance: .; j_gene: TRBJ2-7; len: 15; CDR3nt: TGTGCCAGCAGCAAAGTCGGAGCGGGAGACTACGAGCAGTACTTC; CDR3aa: CASSKVGAGDYEQYF
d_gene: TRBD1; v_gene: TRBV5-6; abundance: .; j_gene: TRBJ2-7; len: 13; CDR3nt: TGTGCCAGCAGCAACCAGGACAGGGACGAGCAGTACTTC; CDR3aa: CASSNQDRDEQYF
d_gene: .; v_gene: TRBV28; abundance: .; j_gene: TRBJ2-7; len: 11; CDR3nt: TGTGCCAGCAACCAGGGCTACGAGCAGTACTTC; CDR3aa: CASNQGYEQYF
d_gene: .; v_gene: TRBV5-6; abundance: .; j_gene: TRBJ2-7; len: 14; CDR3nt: TGTGCCAGCAGCTTGTGGGGTGTGGTCATCGAGCAGTACTTC; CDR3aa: CASSLWGVVIEQYF
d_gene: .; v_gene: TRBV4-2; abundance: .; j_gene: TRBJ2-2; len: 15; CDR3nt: TGTGCCAGCAGCCAAGATGGTGTGGGGCCTGGGGAGCTGTTTTTT; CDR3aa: CASSQDGVGPGELFF
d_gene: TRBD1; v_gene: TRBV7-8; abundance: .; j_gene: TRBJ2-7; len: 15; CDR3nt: TGTGCCAGCAGCTTAAGTGGACAGGGGTACTACGAGCAGTACTTC; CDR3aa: CASSLSGQGYYEQYF
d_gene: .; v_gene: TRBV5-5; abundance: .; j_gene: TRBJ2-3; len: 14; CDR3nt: TGTGCCAGCAGCTATGACAGCCTACCTGGGACGCAGTATTTT; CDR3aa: CASSYDSLPGTQYF
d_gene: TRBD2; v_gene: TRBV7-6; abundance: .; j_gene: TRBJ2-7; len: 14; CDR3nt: TGTGCCAGCAGCTTTAGCGGGAGCTCCTACGAGCAGTACTTC; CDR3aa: CASSFSGSSYEQYF
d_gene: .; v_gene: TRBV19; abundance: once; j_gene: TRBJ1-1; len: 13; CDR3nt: TGTGCCAGTAGTCTCCTCCAGAACACTGAAGCTTTCTTT; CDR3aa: CASSLLQNTEAFF
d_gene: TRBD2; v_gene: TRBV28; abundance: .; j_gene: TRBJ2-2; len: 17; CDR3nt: TGTGCCAGCAGTTTTTTGGGACTAGCGGACACCACCGGGGAGCTGTTTTTT; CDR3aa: CASSFLGLADTTGELFF
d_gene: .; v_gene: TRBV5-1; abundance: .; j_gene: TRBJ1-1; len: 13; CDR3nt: TGCGCCAGCAGCGAGGCAGTGAACACTGAAGCTTTCTTT; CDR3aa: CASSEAVNTEAFF
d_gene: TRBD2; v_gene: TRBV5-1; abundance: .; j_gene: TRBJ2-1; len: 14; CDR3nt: TGCGCCAGCAGCGAGGCTAGCGGCTACAATGAGCAGTTCTTC; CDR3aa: CASSEASGYNEQFF
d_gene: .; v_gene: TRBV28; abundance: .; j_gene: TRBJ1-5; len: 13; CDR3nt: TGTGCCAGCGGGGGACCATTGAATGGGCCCCAGCATTTT; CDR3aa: CASGGPLNGPQHF
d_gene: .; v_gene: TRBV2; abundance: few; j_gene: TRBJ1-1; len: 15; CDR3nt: TGTGCCAGCAGAGCGGGGGGCGCGTGGAACACTGAAGCTTTCTTT; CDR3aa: CASRAGGAWNTEAFF
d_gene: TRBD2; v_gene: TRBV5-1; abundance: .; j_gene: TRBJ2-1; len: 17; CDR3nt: TGCGCCAGCAGCTTGGATACTAGCGGGAGCTCCTACAATGAGCAGTTCTTC; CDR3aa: CASSLDTSGSSYNEQFF
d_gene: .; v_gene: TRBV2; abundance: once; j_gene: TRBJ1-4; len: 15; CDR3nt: TGTGCCAGCAGTGAGAGGGGCCGGGGCGGCGGAAAACTGTTTTTT; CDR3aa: CASSERGRGGGKLFF
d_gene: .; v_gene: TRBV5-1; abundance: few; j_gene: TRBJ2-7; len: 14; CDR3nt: TGCGCCAGCAGCTTGCCGAAACGGGATAGCGAGCAGTACTTC; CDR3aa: CASSLPKRDSEQYF
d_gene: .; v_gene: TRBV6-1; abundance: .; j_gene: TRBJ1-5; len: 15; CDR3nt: TGTGCCAGCACCTCCCCCCCGGGCCCAAATCAGCCCCAGCATTTT; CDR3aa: CASTSPPGPNQPQHF
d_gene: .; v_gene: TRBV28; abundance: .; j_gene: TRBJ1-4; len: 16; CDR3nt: TGTGCCAGCAGCCCCCACCCCGGGGATACTAATGAAAAACTGTTTTTT; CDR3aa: CASSPHPGDTNEKLFF
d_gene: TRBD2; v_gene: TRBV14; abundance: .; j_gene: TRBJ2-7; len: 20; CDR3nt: TGTGCCAGCAGCCAAGATAGGTCCGGGACTAGCGGTGCGAGCTCCTACGAGCAGTACTTC; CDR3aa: CASSQDRSGTSGASSYEQYF
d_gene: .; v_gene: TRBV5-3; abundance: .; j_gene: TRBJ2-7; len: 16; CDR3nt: TGTGCCAGAAGCCCTCGGGACTCCTCCGGCTCAGACGAGCAGTACTTC; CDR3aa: CARSPRDSSGSDEQYF
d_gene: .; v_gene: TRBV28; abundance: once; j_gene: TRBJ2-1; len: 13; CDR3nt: TGTGCCAGCAGTTTAGGGCCAAGTGGTGAGCAGTTCTTC; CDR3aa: CASSLGPSGEQFF
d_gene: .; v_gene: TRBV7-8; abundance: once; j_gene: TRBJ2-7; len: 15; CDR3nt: TGTGCCAGCAGCAGAGCCATGGACAGCAACTACGAGCAGTACTTC; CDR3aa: CASSRAMDSNYEQYF
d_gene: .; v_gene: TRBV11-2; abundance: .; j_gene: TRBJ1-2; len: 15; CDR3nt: TGTGCCAGCAGCTTAGATAGCGGGGGGTACTATGGCTACACCTTC; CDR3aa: CASSLDSGGYYGYTF
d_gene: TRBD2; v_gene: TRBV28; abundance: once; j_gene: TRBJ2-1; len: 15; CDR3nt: TGTGCCAGCAGTCGTAGCGGGAGCGTAAAGAATGAGCAGTTCTTC; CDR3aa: CASSRSGSVKNEQFF
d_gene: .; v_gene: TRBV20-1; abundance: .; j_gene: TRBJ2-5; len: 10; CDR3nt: TGCAGTGCTAGTGAGGGGACCCAGTACTTC; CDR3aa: CSASEGTQYF
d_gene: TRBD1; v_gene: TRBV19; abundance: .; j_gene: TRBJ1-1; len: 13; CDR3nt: TGTGCCAGTAGTATCGACAGGGCCTTTGAAGCTTTCTTT; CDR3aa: CASSIDRAFEAFF
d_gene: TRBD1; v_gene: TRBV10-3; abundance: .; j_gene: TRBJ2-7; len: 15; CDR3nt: TGTGCCATCAGGAAACCCGGGACAGGATCCTACGAGCAGTACTTC; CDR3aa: CAIRKPGTGSYEQYF
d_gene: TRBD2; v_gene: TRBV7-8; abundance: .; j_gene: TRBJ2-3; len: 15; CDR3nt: TGTGCCAGCAGCTTAGGACTAGCGGGCACAGATACGCAGTATTTT; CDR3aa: CASSLGLAGTDTQYF
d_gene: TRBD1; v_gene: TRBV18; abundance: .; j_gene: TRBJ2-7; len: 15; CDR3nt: TGTGCCAGCTCAGCTACAGGGGCTAGCTCCTACGAGCAGTACTTC; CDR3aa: CASSATGASSYEQYF
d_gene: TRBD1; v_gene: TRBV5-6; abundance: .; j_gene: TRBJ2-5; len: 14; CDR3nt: TGTGCCAGCAGCGAGTACAGGGGGCGAGAGACCCAGTACTTC; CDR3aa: CASSEYRGRETQYF
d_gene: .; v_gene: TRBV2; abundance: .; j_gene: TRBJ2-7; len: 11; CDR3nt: TGTGCCAGCAGTGGACCCTACGAGCAGTACTTC; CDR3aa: CASSGPYEQYF
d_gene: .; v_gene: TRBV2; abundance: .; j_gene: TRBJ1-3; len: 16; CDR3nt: TGTGCCAGCAGTCCCTTGAGCTGGATCTCTGGAAACACCATATATTTT; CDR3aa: CASSPLSWISGNTIYF
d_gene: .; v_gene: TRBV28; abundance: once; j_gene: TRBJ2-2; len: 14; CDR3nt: TGTGCCAGCAGTTTAACCGAGGGGTCCGGGGAGCTGTTTTTT; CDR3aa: CASSLTEGSGELFF
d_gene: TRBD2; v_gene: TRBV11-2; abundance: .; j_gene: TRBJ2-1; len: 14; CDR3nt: TGTGCCAGCAGCAACGGACTAGCGCAGTACGAGCAGTTCTTC; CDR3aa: CASSNGLAQYEQFF
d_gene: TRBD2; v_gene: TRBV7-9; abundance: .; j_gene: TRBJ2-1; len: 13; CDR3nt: TGTGCCAGCAGCATAGCGGGAGCGGTTGAGCAGTTCTTC; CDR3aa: CASSIAGAVEQFF
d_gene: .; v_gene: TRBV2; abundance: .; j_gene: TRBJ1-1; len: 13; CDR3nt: TGTGCCAGCAGTGTTGATGTTAACACTGAAGCTTTCTTT; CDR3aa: CASSVDVNTEAFF
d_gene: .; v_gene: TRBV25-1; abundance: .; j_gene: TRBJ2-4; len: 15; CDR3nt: TGTGCCAGCAGTGACAGTACCGGAGCCAAAAACATTCAGTACTTC; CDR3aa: CASSDSTGAKNIQYF
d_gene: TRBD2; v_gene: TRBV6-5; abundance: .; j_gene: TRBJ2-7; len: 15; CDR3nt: TGTGCCAGCAGTTTTCGACTAGCGGGACTCTACGAGCAGTACTTC; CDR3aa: CASSFRLAGLYEQYF
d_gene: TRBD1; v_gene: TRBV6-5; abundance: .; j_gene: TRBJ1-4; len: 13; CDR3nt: TGTGCCAGCAGTTACACTCGACAGGGTACACTGTTTTTT; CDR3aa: CASSYTRQGTLFF
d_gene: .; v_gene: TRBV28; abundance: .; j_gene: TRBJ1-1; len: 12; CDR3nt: TGTGCCAGCAGTCAGACGGGTACTGAAGCTTTCTTT; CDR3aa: CASSQTGTEAFF